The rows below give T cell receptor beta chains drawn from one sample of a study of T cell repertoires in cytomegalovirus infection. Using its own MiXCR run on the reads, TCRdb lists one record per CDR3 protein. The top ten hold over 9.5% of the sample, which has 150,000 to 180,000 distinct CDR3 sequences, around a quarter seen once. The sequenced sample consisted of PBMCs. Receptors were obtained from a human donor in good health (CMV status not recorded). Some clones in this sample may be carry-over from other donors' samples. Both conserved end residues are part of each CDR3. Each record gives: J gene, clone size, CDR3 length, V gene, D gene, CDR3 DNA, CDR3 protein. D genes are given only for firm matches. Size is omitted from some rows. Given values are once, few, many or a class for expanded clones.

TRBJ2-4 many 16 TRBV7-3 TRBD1 TGTGCCAGCAGCTTCGCCATGACAGGGACCAAAAACATTCAGTACTTC CASSFAMTGTKNIQYF
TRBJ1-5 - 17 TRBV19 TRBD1 TGTGCCAGTAACCCAACCGACCTTGACAGGGGCAATCAGCCCCAGCATTTT CASNPTDLDRGNQPQHF
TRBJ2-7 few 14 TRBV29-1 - TGCAGCGTTGTTCGAGGGGGGAGCCCCTACGAGCAGTACTTC CSVVRGGSPYEQYF
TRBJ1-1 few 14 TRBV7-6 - TGTGCCAGCAGCCGACAGTCTTTGAACACTGAAGCTTTCTTT CASSRQSLNTEAFF
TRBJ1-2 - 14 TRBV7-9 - TGTGCCAGCAGCCTCCGGGACACCCCCTACGGCTACACCTTC CASSLRDTPYGYTF
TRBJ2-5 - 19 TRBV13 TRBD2 TGTGCCAGCAGCTTCGGACTAGCGGGGGCGGGTACGAGCGAAGAGACCCAGTACTTC CASSFGLAGAGTSEETQYF
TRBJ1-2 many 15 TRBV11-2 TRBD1 TGTGCCAGCAGCTCGTGGGACAGTCCCATTAGTGGCTACACCTTC CASSSWDSPISGYTF
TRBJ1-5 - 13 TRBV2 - TGTGCCAGCAGGGTGACGGTGGTACAGCCCCAGCATTTT CASRVTVVQPQHF
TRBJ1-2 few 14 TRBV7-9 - TGTGCCAGCAGCGCCAGTACAGGGTTTGATGGCTACACCTTC CASSASTGFDGYTF
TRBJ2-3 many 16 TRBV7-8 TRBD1 TGTGCCAGCAGCCCCTTGACAGGGACCGGGACAGATACGCAGTATTTT CASSPLTGTGTDTQYF
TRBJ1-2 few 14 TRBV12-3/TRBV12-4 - TGTGCCAGCAGCCCGGCGGGTAGGGGAGGCGGCTACACCTTC CASSPAGRGGGYTF
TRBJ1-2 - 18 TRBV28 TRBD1 TGTGCCAGCAGTCAGCCCTCCATACCGGGACAGGGGGTCTATGGCTACACCTTC CASSQPSIPGQGVYGYTF
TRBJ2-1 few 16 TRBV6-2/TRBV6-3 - TGTGCCAGCAGTTACCAGCGGAGTAGCTCCTACAATGAGCAGTTCTTC CASSYQRSSSYNEQFF
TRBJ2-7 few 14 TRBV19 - TGTGCCAGTAGTTCAAGGGACGGCTCCTACGAGCAGTACTTC CASSSRDGSYEQYF
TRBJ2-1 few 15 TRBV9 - TGTGCCAGCAATTCGGGCGGGGAAGCCTACAATGAGCAGTTCTTC CASNSGGEAYNEQFF
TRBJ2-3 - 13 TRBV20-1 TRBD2 TGCAGTGTCCCGGGACTAGCGGAAGATACGCAGTATTTT CSVPGLAEDTQYF
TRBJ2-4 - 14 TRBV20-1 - TGCAGTGCTGCACTGAAAGGGATTAAGGACATTCAGTACTTC CSAALKGIKDIQYF
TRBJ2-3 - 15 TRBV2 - TGTGCCAGCACAGAGGATAGCATTTACACAGATACGCAGTATTTT CASTEDSIYTDTQYF
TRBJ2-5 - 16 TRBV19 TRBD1 TGTGCCAGTAGTATGAGAGACGGACAGGGCCAAGAGACCCAGTACTTC CASSMRDGQGQETQYF
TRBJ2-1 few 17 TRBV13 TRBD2 TGTGCCAGCAGCTTTACTAGCGGGAGGGCCCCTTACAATGAGCAGTTCTTC CASSFTSGRAPYNEQFF
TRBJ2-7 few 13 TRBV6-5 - TGTGCCAGCAGTTACTCACCTTCGGGCGAGCAGTACTTC CASSYSPSGEQYF
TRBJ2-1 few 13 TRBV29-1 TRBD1 TGCAGCGTTGAACGAACAGGGGGCGATGAGCAGTTCTTC CSVERTGGDEQFF
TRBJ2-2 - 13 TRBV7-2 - TGTGCCAGCAGCCGCCCCGGAGGGGGGGAGCTGTTTTTT CASSRPGGGELFF
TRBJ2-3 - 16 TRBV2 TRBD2 TGTGCCAGCACCTTCAATAGCGGGACCCGTACAGATACGCAGTATTTT CASTFNSGTRTDTQYF
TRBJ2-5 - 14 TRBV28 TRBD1 TGTGCCAGCAGCTTGGGGACAGATCAAGAGACCCAGTACTTC CASSLGTDQETQYF
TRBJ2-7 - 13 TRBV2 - TGTGCCAGCAGGGACCTCACGCGATACGAGCAGTACTTC CASRDLTRYEQYF
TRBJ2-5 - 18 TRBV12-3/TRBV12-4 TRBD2 TGTGCCAGCAGCCGGACTAGCGGGGGACCCACATACCAAGAGACCCAGTACTTC CASSRTSGGPTYQETQYF
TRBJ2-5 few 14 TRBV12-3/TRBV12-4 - TGTGCCAGCAGTTTTGACCCAGCCCAGGAGACCCAGTACTTC CASSFDPAQETQYF
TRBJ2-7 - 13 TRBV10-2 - TGCGCCAGCAGTGGAGGAGGAGCCTACGAGCAGTACTTC CASSGGGAYEQYF
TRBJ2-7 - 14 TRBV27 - TGTGCCAGCAGTTTTAACGGAGGCGGCTACGAGCAGTACTTC CASSFNGGGYEQYF
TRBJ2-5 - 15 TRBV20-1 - TGCAGTGCCGATCTAGGTCTAAGCGGTCAAGAGACCCAGTACTTC CSADLGLSGQETQYF
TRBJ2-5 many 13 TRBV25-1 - TGTGCCAGCAGTGAGACGTCTGAAGAGACCCAGTACTTC CASSETSEETQYF
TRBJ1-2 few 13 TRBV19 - TGTGCCAGTAACGAGTCCCCTAACTATGGCTACACCTTC CASNESPNYGYTF
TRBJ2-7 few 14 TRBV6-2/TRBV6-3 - TGTGCCAGCAGAGGAGAGGCCCTTGGGGACGAGCAGTACTTC CASRGEALGDEQYF
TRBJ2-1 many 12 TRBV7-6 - TGTGCCAGCAGGTTAACTAGGGATGAGCAGTTCTTC CASRLTRDEQFF
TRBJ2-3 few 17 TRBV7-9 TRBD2 TGTGCCAGCAGCTCATCTAGCGGGGGGGCCTCCACAGATACGCAGTATTTT CASSSSSGGASTDTQYF
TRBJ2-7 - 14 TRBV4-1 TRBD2 TGCGCCAGCAGCCAAGGACTAGCGGGCCACGAGCAGTACTTC CASSQGLAGHEQYF
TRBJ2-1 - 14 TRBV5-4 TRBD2 TGTGCCAGCAGCTCCGGGACTAGTAGGAATGAGCAGTTCTTC CASSSGTSRNEQFF
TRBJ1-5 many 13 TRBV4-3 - TGCGCCAGCAGCCAAGGTCCCAATCAGCCCCAGCATTTT CASSQGPNQPQHF
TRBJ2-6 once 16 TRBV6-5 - TGTGCCAGCAGTTCCCCAACCCTGGGGGGGGCCAACGTCCTGACTTTC CASSSPTLGGANVLTF
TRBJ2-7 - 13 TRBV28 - TGTGCCAGCAGTTTCCCAAACTCCTACGAGCAGTACTTC CASSFPNSYEQYF
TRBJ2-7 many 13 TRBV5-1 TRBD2 TGTGCCAGCAGCTTAACCGGGGGGTACGAGCAGTACTTC CASSLTGGYEQYF
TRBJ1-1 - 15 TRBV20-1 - TGCAGTGCCAGATCAAGACTTGGAAGGAACACTGAAGCTTTCTTT CSARSRLGRNTEAFF
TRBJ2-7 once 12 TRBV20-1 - TGCAGTGCACAAGACAGAGACTACGAGCAGTACTTC CSAQDRDYEQYF
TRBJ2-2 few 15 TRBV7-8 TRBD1 TGTGCCAGCAGCGCACGGACAGGGGACACCGGGGAGCTGTTTTTT CASSARTGDTGELFF